These 20 T cell receptor beta chains share one sample of origin, sequenced in a study of tumor-infiltrating lymphocytes in oesophageal squamous cell carcinoma. One entry per CDR3 protein results from TCRdb running MiXCR on the PCR reads. This table holds approximately 9,700 distinct CDR3 sequences, around three fifths found once. Sequencing was carried out using esophageal tumor tissue. These receptors came from a male donor with esophageal squamous cell carcinoma.

This clonotype is categorized as medium-sized. A much larger clone lies a single base off, so this may be a read error. This chain uses TRBV14 with TRBJ2-5; D remains ambiguous. V lost 5 bases to trimming and J lost 11 bases, with 18 bases between them. There are 13 residues in the CDR3. The V gene's germline CDR1 is SGHDN and CDR2 FVKESK. Here the CDR3 reads CASSADFYNEQYF. In nucleotides, the CDR3 is TGTGCCAGCAGCGCCGACTTCTACAATGAGCAGTACTTC.

Written as DNA, the CDR3 is TGTGCCAGCAGCGAGAGGACTAGCTACCCCACGGAGACCCAGTACTTC. This translates into CASSERTSYPTETQYF. The chain employs TRBV7-8 and TRBJ2-5; 8 nucleotides align to TRBD2. The CDR3 runs to 16 residues. Germline values: CDR1 SGHVS, CDR2 FQNEAQ. V lost 5 bases, J lost 5 bases, and 13 bases stayed unmatched.

The V gene is TRBV7-9, the J gene TRBJ2-1; 7 positions agree with TRBD2. The V gene end was trimmed by 1 base and the J gene end by 0 bases; junction bases not matched to a gene: 6. The germline V gene encodes CDR1 SEHNR and CDR2 FQNEAQ (reference sequence). The CDR3 runs to 17 residues. DNA of the CDR3: TGTGCCAGCAGCTTAGGCCTCGGGGGGAGCTCCTACAATGAGCAGTTCTTC. As protein: CASSLGLGGSSYNEQFF.

This clonotype has a count of ten or more. This chain links TRBV5-1 with TRBJ2-7, with D unclear. Germline CDR1 is SGHRS and CDR2 is YFSETQ. This CDR3 has 14 amino acids. Trimming cost V 0 bases and J 0 bases, with 7 bases left between them. The CDR3 reads CASSLGGSSYEQYF. The CDR3 DNA is TGCGCCAGCAGCTTGGGGGGTTCCTCCTACGAGCAGTACTTC.

The V and J genes are TRBV7-2 and TRBJ2-1; D uncertain. Germline V gene sequence: CDR1 SGHTA, CDR2 FQGNSA. This CDR3 spans 12 amino acids. Trimming stripped 5 bases from V and 7 bases from J, with 9 bases between. CDR3 nucleotides: TGTGCCAGCAGCCCTCTAGAGAATGAGCAGTTCTTC. It encodes CASSPLENEQFF.

This clonotype was seen a handful of times. Without the conserved terminal phenylalanine or tryptophan, this CDR3 likely stems from a read error. The DNA is left out, because the CDR3 cannot be placed on it with certainty; the CDR3 is given as TCRdb lists it. V usage is TRBV7-9 and J usage is TRBJ1-6; TRBD1, the D gene given by the table, was not confirmed from the DNA. Counting both end residues, the CDR3 totals 18 amino acids. Germline CDR1 SEHNR, CDR2 FQNEAQ (reference sequence). CDR3 residues: CASSSWTVSSYNEQYFGA.

This clonotype was seen more than once but under ten times. The CDR3 coding sequence is TGTGCCAGCAGCCGAGGACTAGCGGGAATTGAGACCCAGTACTTC. Translation: CASSRGLAGIETQYF. This chain links TRBV7-3 with TRBJ2-5, with 12 bases matching TRBD2. The length of the CDR3 is 15 residues. J lost 5 bases, V lost 5 bases, and 6 bases had no gene match. In germline, CDR1 is SGHTA, CDR2 FQGTGA.

As for this clonotype: No conserved phenylalanine or tryptophan ends this CDR3, so it is likely a read error. Because the CDR3's place on the DNA is in doubt, the DNA is left out and the CDR3 is given as listed by TCRdb. The CDR3 sequence: CASSWDQGGGYTFGS. The chain is built from TRBV7-6 and TRBJ2-7; the table assigns TRBD1, which was not confirmed against the DNA. The CDR3 numbers 15 amino acids, ends counted. Germline V gene data show CDR1 as SGHVS and CDR2 as FNYEAQ.

The rearrangement uses TRBV11-1 and TRBJ2-1; the match to TRBD2 covers 9 bases. The assigned J gene may be wrong: the sequence end matches TRBJ2-5 better. This CDR3 has 17 residues. Germline CDR1 reads SGHAT; CDR2 reads FQDESV (reference sequence). The CDR3 nucleotides read TGTGCCAGCAGCCCCAACCCGGGGGTAGCGGGAGTAGAGACCCAGTACTTC. Translating it yields CASSPNPGVAGVETQYF.

This clonotype is categorized as medium-sized (0.01 to 0.1%). The gene calls are TRBV12-3 or TRBV12-4 and TRBJ2-7; 8 bases match TRBD2. V dropped 5 bases and J dropped 9; count of bases not matched to a gene: 6. The length of the CDR3 is 12 residues. The DNA for the CDR3 is TGTGCCAGCAGTCTGAAGCGGGAGAGGCAGTACTTC. Protein: CASSLKRERQYF.

This clonotype was detected a few times. An end of the junction does not agree with germline; a read error may underlie this. V is TRBV7-7 and J is TRBJ2-5, with 7 nucleotides matching TRBD2. Germline lookup yields CDR1 SSHAT and CDR2 FNYEAQ (reference sequence). The CDR3 has 14 residues. The CDR3 is CASSVGLVEETQYF. The DNA for the CDR3 is TGTGCTAGCAGCGTCGGACTAGTAGAGGAGACCCAGTACTTC.

The V and J genes are TRBV11-2 and TRBJ2-1; TRBD1 matches 8 bases. Looked up from germline, CDR1 is SGHAT and CDR2 is FQNNGV. The CDR3 is 15 residues long. V lost 5 bases, J lost 5 bases, and 8 bases stayed unmatched. The CDR3 loop reads CASSRGQGTHNEQFF. The CDR3 DNA sequence: TGTGCCAGCAGCCGCGGACAGGGTACACACAATGAGCAGTTCTTC.

By share, this clonotype ranks as medium-sized. This chain joins TRBV5-6 and TRBJ2-5, with 11 nucleotides matching TRBD2. The germline V gene has CDR1 SGHDT and CDR2 YYEEEE. Losses at the gene ends were 5 bases for V and 2 bases for J; bases not matched to a gene: 2. This CDR3 has 14 residues. In nucleotides, the CDR3 is TGTGCCAGCAGTGGGACTAGCGGACAAGAGACCCAGTACTTC. It is translated as CASSGTSGQETQYF.

V is TRBV5-5 and J is TRBJ2-5, with no clear D. Germline values: CDR1 SGHKS, CDR2 YYEKEE (reference sequence). The CDR3 is 13 residues long. V was clipped by 0 bases and J by 5 bases, with 8 bases between them. CDR3 sequence: CASSLGQVETQYF. The CDR3, as DNA: TGTGCCAGCAGCTTGGGGCAGGTGGAGACCCAGTACTTC.

This chain links TRBV7-2 with TRBJ2-3; D possibly corresponds to TRBD2 (6 bases). The DNA end favors TRBJ2-1, so the J call may be wrong. This CDR3 contains 14 residues. Germline CDR1 reads SGHTA; CDR2 reads FQGNSA. The CDR3 reads CASSLGRGNNEQFF. The CDR3 nucleotides read TGTGCCAGCAGCTTAGGCCGGGGGAACAATGAGCAGTTCTTC.

This clonotype was seen only a few times. The chain recombines TRBV7-2 with TRBJ2-7; TRBD1 matches at 8 bases. Trimming removed 5 bases from V and 1 base from J; junction bases left unmatched: 7. The CDR3 covers 15 residues. The germline V gene has CDR1 SGHTA and CDR2 FQGNSA. CDR3 sequence reads: CASSESGQASYEQYF. CDR3 sequence (DNA): TGTGCCAGCAGCGAATCGGGACAGGCTTCCTACGAGCAGTACTTC.

The J gene is TRBJ2-5, the V gene TRBV7-9; D remains unclear. The CDR3 runs 11 residues. CDR1 and CDR2 (germline): SEHNR, FQNEAQ (reference sequence). V dropped 5 bases and J dropped 2 bases, with 3 bases sitting between them. The DNA for the CDR3 is TGTGCCAGCAGCGAACAAGAGACCCAGTACTTC. Protein sequence: CASSEQETQYF.

The chain links TRBV7-2 to TRBJ2-3; D gene ambiguous. Germline CDR1 and CDR2: SGHTA and FQGNSA. The CDR3 loop spans 16 amino acids. V lost 1 base, J lost 0 bases, and 11 bases lay in between. The CDR3 region has the DNA TGTGCCAGCAGCTTAGTGAGGTTCACTAGCACAGATACGCAGTATTTT. This translates into CASSLVRFTSTDTQYF.

This clonotype occurred a few times. The rearrangement joins TRBV11-2 to TRBJ2-7; TRBD2 agrees at 7 bases. Germline V lookup: CDR1 SGHAT, CDR2 FQNNGV. With 4 bases clipped from V and 6 bases from J, the junction kept 6 bases outside the gene matches. The CDR3 is made up of 13 amino acids. CDR3: CASSSRAGVEQYF. CDR3 nucleotides: TGTGCCAGCAGCTCAAGGGCGGGGGTCGAGCAGTACTTC.

This clonotype was counted at least ten times. A read error may explain this, as a much larger clone is one base away. This sequence joins TRBV7-2 and TRBJ2-1; 8 nucleotides agree with TRBD2. The J call may not be correct, given that the DNA end is closer to TRBJ2-7. Germline loops: CDR1 SGHTA, CDR2 FQGNSA. The CDR3 runs 14 residues. CDR3 residues: CASSLQAGANEQYF. For the CDR3, the DNA is TGTGCCAGCAGCCTCCAAGCGGGGGCCAATGAGCAGTACTTC.